The clone carrying this TCR beta chain was counted between two and nine times. The record originates from a study of blood T cell repertoires in COVID-19. Study in general: COVID-19 samples from acute and convalescent phases originated in the United States, Italy and Spain. Sources were T cells, B-cell-depleted T cells, or PBMCs; the material itself was cDNA or gDNA.

The method was immunoSEQ multiplex PCR; TCRdb's version includes in-frame clones alone and lacks a portion of them. Of around 330,000 clones detected, 85% appear once; the ten largest clones hold about 1.9%. V was cut by 7 bases and J by 5 bases, with 13 bases left in between. The CDR3 extends over 13 amino acids. Looked up from germline, CDR1 is ENHRY and CDR2 is SYGVKD. Study members were between about 18 and 95 years old and lived in 25 or so US regions. Assignment of participants to cohorts was predicated upon participant-reported clinical history. This receptor was taken from a woman between 25 and 40 years old who had been exposed to COVID-19. The chain is built from TRBV10-3 and TRBJ2-3, with a possible D match to TRBD1 (5 bases). Sequenced material: PBMCs or T cells enriched from blood (not recorded which). The CDR3 spells CAINLGPGDTQYF. The CDR3 DNA reads TGTGCCATCAACCTGGGGCCAGGAGATACGCAGTATTTT.